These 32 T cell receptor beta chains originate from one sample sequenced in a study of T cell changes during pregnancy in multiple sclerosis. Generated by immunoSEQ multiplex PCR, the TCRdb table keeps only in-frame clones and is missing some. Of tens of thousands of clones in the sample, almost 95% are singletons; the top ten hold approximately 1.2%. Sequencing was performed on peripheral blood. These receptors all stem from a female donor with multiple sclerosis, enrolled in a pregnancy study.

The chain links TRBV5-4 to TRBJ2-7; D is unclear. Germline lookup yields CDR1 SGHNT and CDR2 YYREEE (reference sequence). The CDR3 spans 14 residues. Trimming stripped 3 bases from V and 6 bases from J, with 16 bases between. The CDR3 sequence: CASSSRSGRFEQYF. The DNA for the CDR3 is TGTGCCAGCAGCTCCCGATCTGGACGATTCGAGCAGTACTTC.

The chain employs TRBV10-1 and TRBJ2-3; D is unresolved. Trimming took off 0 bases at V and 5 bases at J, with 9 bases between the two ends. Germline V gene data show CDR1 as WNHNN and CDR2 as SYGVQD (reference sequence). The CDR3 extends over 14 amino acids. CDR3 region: CASSESGFEDTQYF. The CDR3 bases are TGCGCCAGCAGTGAGTCCGGGTTTGAAGATACGCAGTATTTT.

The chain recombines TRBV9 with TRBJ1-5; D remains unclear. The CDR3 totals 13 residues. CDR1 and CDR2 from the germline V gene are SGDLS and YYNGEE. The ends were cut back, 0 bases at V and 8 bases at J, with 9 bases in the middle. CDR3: CASSVDLDEPQHF. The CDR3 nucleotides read TGTGCCAGCAGCGTAGACCTCGATGAGCCCCAGCATTTT.

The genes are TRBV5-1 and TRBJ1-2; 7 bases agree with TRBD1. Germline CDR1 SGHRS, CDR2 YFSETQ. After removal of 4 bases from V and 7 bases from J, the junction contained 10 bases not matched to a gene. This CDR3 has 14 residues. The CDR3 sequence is CASSQMDRSGGYTF. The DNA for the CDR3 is TGCGCCAGCAGCCAGATGGACAGGTCGGGTGGCTACACCTTC.

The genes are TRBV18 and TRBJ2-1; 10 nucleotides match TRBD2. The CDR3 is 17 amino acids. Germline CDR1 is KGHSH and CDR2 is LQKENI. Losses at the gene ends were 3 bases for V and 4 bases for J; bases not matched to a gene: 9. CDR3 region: CASSPRTSGFLYNEQFF. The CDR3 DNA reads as TGTGCCAGCTCACCGCGGACTAGCGGTTTCCTATACAATGAGCAGTTCTTC.

CDR3 nucleotide sequence: TGTGCCAGCAATATCCAGGGCAGGACCTACGAGCAGTACTTC. As protein: CASNIQGRTYEQYF. The genes are TRBV28 and TRBJ2-7; D is perhaps TRBD1 (5 bases). V was cut by 7 bases and J by 2 bases, with 15 bases left in between. The CDR3 extends over 14 amino acids. Germline V gene sequence: CDR1 MDHEN, CDR2 SYDVKM.

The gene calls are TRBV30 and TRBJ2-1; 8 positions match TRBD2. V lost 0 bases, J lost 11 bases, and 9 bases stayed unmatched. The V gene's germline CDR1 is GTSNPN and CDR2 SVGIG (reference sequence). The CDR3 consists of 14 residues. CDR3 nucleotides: TGTGCCTGGAGTGTAGCGGGAGCGACCCGTCAGCAGTTCTTC. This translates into CAWSVAGATRQQFF. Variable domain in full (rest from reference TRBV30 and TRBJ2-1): SQTIHQWPATLVQPVGSPLSLECTVEGTSNPNLYWYRQAAGRGLQLLFYSVGIGQISSEVPQNLSASRPQDRQFILSSKKLLLSDSGFYLCAWSVAGATRQQFFGPGTRLTVL.

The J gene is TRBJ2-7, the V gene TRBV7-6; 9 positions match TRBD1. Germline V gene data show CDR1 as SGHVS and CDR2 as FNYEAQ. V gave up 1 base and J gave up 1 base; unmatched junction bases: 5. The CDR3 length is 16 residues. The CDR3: CASSLEAGTGSYEQYF. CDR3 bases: TGTGCCAGCAGCTTAGAGGCCGGGACAGGGTCCTACGAGCAGTACTTC.

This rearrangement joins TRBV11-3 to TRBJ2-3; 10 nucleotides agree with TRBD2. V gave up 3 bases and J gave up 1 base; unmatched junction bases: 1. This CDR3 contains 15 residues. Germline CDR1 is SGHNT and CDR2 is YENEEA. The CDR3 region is CASSFGTSGTDTQYF. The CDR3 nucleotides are TGTGCCAGCAGCTTCGGGACTAGCGGCACAGATACGCAGTATTTT.

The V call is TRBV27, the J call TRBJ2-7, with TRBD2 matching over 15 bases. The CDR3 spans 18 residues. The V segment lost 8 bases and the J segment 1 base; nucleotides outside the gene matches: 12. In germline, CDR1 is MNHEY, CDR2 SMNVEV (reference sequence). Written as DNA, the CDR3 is TGTGCCAGCTCTCGCGCCGGGACTAGCGGGAGGTCATCCTACGAGCAGTACTTC. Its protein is CASSRAGTSGRSSYEQYF.

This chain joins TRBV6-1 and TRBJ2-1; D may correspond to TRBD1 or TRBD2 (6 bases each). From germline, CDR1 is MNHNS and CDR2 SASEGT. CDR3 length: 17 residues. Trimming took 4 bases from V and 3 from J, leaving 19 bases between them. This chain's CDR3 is CASSAPLRGVSYNEQFF. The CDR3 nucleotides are TGTGCCAGCAGTGCCCCCCTAAGGGGGGTTAGCTACAATGAGCAGTTCTTC.

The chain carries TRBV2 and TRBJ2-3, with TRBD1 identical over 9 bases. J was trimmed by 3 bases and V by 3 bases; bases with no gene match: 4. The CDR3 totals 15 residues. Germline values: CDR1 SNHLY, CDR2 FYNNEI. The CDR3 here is CASSELGQGTDTQYF. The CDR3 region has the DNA TGTGCCAGCAGTGAGTTGGGACAGGGAACAGATACGCAGTATTTT.

In DNA form, the CDR3 reads TGTGCCAGCAGCTTAACCGGTAACTCCTACGAGCAGTACTTC. Protein product: CASSLTGNSYEQYF. J is TRBJ2-7 and V is TRBV11-2; D is undetermined. Trimming shortened V by 2 bases and J by 0 bases, and 8 bases separated the two germline ends. The germline V gene encodes CDR1 SGHAT and CDR2 FQNNGV. The CDR3 runs to 14 residues.

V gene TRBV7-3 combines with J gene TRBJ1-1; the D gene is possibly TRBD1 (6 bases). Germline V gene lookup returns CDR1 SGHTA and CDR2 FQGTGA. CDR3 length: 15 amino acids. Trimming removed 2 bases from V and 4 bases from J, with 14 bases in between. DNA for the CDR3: TGTGCCAGCAGCTTACATCCCTCAGGGGCCACTGAAGCTTTCTTT. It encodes CASSLHPSGATEAFF. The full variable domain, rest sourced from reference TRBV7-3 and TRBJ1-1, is GAGVSQTPSNKVTEKGKYVELRCDPISGHTALYWYRQSLGQGPEFLIYFQGTGAADDSGLPNDRFFAVRPEGSVSTLKIQRTERGDSAVYLCASSLHPSGATEAFFGQGTRLTVV.

In DNA form, the CDR3 reads TGTGCCAGCAGGAGCACAGATACGCAGTATTTT. Its protein is CASRSTDTQYF. The V call is TRBV21-1, the J call TRBJ2-3. TRBV21-1 is noted as a pseudogene. CDR3 size: 11 residues.

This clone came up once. The CDR3 here is CSVASGASTDTQYF. CDR3 nucleotide sequence: TGCAGCGTGGCGAGCGGGGCTAGCACAGATACGCAGTATTTT. The V and J genes are TRBV29-1 and TRBJ2-3; TRBD2 matches at 7 bases. CDR1 and CDR2 (germline): SQVTM, ANQGSEA. Trimming at V came to 6 bases and at J to 0 bases, leaving 6 bases not matched to a gene. This CDR3 has 14 amino acids.

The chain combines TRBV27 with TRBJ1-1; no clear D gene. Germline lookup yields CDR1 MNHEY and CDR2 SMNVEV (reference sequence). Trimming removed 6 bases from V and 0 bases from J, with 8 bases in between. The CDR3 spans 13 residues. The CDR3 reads CASRPHMNTEAFF. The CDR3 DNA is TGTGCCAGCAGACCACACATGAACACTGAAGCTTTCTTT.

For the CDR3, the DNA is TGTGCCAGCAGTTTATCGCTCAGGGAAGCTTTCTTT. It specifies CASSLSLREAFF. The rearrangement uses TRBV27 and TRBJ1-1; D is undetermined. The CDR3 has 12 amino acids. The germline V and J ends were trimmed by 0 bases and 8 bases, with 7 bases remaining between them. CDR1 and CDR2 (germline): MNHEY, SMNVEV (reference sequence).

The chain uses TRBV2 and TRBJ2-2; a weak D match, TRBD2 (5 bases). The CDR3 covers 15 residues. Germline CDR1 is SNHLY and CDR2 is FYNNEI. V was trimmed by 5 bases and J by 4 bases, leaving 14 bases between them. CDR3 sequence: CASSLSGVLTGELFF. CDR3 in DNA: TGTGCCAGCAGTCTAAGCGGAGTACTCACCGGGGAGCTGTTTTTT.

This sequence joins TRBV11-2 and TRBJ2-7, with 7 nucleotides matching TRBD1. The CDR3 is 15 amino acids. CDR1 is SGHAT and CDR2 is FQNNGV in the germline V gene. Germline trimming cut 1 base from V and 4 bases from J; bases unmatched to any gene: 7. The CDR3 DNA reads TGTGCCAGCAGCTTAGCCCGGGACAGCACTTACGAGCAGTACTTC. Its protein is CASSLARDSTYEQYF.

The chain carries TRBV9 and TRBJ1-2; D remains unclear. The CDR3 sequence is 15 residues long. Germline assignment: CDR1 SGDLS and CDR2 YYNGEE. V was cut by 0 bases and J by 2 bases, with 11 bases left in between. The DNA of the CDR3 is TGTGCCAGCAGCGTAGTCTTCGGGAGGAACTATGGCTACACCTTC. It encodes CASSVVFGRNYGYTF.

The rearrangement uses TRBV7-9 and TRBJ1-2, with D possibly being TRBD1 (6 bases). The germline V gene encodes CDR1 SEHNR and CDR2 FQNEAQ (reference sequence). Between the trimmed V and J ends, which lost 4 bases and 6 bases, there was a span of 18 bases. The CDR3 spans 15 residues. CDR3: CASSSPWQGTDGYTF. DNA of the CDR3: TGTGCCAGCAGCTCCCCGTGGCAGGGGACGGATGGCTACACCTTC.

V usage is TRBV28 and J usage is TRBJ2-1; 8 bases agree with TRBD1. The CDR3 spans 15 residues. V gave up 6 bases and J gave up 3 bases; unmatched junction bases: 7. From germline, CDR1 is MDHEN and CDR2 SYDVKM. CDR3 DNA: TGTGCCAGCAGGGTACAGGGGGTAAACTACAATGAGCAGTTCTTC. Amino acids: CASRVQGVNYNEQFF. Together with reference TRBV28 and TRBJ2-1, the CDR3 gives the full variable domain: DVKVTQSSRYLVKRTGEKVFLECVQDMDHENMFWYRQDPGLGLRLIYFSYDVKMKEKGDIPEGYSVSREKKERFSLILESASTNQTSMYLCASRVQGVNYNEQFFGPGTRLTVL.

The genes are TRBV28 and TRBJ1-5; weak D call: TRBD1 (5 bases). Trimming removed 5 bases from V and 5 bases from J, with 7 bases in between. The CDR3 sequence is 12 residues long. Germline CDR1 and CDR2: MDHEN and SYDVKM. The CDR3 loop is CASSRGDQPQHF. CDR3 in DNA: TGTGCCAGCAGTCGGGGGGATCAGCCCCAGCATTTT.

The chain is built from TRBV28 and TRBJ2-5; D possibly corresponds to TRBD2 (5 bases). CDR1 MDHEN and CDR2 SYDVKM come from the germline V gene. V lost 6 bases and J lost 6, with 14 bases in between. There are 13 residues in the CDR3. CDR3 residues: CASRPRLRKTQYF. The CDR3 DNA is TGTGCCAGCAGACCCCGACTAAGGAAGACCCAGTACTTC.

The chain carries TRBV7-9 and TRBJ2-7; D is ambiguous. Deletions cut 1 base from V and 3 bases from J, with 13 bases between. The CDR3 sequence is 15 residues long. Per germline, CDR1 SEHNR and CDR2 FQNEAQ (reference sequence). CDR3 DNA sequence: TGTGCCAGCAGCTTAGGTGTCCAAAAAGACTACGAGCAGTACTTC. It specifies CASSLGVQKDYEQYF.

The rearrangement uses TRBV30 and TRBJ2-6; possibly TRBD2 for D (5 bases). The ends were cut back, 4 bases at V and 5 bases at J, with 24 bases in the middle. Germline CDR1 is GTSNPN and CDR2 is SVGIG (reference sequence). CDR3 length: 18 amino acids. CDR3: CAWTIARYNKSRANVLTF. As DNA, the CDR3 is TGTGCCTGGACTATAGCGCGTTATAACAAAAGTCGGGCCAACGTCCTGACTTTC.

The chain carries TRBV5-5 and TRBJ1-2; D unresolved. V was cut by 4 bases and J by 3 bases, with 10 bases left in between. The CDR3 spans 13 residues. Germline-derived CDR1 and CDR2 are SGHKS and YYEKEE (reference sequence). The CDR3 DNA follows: TGTGCCAGCAGCCCCGGATCGGACTATGGCTACACCTTC. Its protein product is CASSPGSDYGYTF.

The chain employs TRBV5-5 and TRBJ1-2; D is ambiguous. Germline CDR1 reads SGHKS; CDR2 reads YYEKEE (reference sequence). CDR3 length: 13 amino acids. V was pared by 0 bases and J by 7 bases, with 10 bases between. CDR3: CASSLAPDVGYTF. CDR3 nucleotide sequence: TGTGCCAGCAGCTTGGCGCCTGATGTTGGCTACACCTTC. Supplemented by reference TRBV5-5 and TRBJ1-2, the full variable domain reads DAGVTQSPTHLIKTRGQQVTLRCSPISGHKSVSWYQQVLGQGPQFIFQYYEKEERGRGNFPDRFSARQFPNYSSELNVNALLLGDSALYLCASSLAPDVGYTFGSGTRLTVV.

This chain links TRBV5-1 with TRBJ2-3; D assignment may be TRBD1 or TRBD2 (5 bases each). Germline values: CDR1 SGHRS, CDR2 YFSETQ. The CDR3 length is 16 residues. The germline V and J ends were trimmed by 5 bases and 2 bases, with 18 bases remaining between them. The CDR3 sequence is CASSFIGTRLTDTQYF. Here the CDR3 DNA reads TGCGCCAGCAGTTTTATCGGGACCCGGCTCACAGATACGCAGTATTTT.

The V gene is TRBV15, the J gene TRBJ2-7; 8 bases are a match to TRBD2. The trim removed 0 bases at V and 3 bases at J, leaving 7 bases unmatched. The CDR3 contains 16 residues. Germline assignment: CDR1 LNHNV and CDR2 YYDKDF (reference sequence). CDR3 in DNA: TGTGCCACCAGCAGAGATCGGGAGGGCCGGCTCTACGAGCAGTACTTC. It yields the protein CATSRDREGRLYEQYF.

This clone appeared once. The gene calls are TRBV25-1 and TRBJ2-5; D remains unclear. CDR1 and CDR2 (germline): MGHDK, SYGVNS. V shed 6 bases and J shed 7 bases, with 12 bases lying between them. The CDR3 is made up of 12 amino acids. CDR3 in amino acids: CASRGRLGTQYF. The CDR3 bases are TGTGCCAGCAGAGGACGGCTCGGGACCCAGTACTTC.